The next 19 T cell receptor beta chains were all read from a single sample in a study of blood T cell repertoires in COVID-19. The method was immunoSEQ multiplex PCR; TCRdb's version includes in-frame clones alone and lacks a portion of them. This table has roughly 60,000 clones, around nine tenths appearing once. Material: peripheral blood. The receptors come from a man aged 55 to 70 with active COVID-19.

The V and J genes are TRBV10-2 and TRBJ2-7; D unclear. Germline CDR1 WSHSY, CDR2 SAAADI. This CDR3 spans 14 amino acids. Trimming shortened V by 5 bases and J by 7 bases, and 18 bases separated the two germline ends. CDR3 sequence reads: CASSFDGSDLEQYF. The DNA for the CDR3 is TGCGCCAGCAGTTTTGACGGGTCGGATCTGGAGCAGTACTTC.

This chain joins TRBV12-5 and TRBJ2-7; 7 nucleotides align to TRBD1. The germline gives CDR1 LGHNT, CDR2 FRNRAP. This CDR3 spans 14 amino acids. Trimming at V came to 3 bases and at J to 1 base, leaving 3 bases not matched to a gene. The CDR3 DNA is TGTGCTAGTGGTTTATGGGACAGTTCCTACGAGCAGTACTTC. It is translated as CASGLWDSSYEQYF.

This sequence joins TRBV20-1 and TRBJ1-2; D is unresolved. CDR1 is DFQATT, CDR2 SNEGSKA, per germline (reference sequence). The V end lost 7 bases, the J end lost 5 bases, and 11 bases lay between the germline ends. This CDR3 comprises 11 residues. CDR3: CSVFSGYGYTF. CDR3 coding DNA: TGCAGTGTCTTCTCGGGGTATGGCTACACCTTC.

This chain joins TRBV29-1 and TRBJ2-7, with TRBD1 identical over 11 bases. V shed 3 bases and J 3 bases; nucleotides not matched to a gene: 1. This CDR3 comprises 13 residues. CDR1 is SQVTM and CDR2 is ANQGSEA in the germline V gene. The CDR3 nucleotides are TGCAGCGTTGAGGGACAGGGGGGCTACGAGCAGTACTTC. Translating it yields CSVEGQGGYEQYF.

The chain joins TRBV7-3 to TRBJ2-3; TRBD2 aligns across 12 bases. The ends lost 3 bases at V and 11 bases at J; junction bases unmatched: 6. The CDR3 sequence is 14 residues long. CDR1 SGHTA and CDR2 FQGTGA come from the germline V gene. The CDR3 sequence: CASSLTSGRYEQYF. DNA of the CDR3: TGTGCCAGCAGCTTGACTAGCGGGAGATATGAGCAGTATTTT. Looking up the rest from reference TRBV7-3 and TRBJ2-3 gives the full variable domain: GAGVSQTPSNKVTEKGKYVELRCDPISGHTALYWYRQSLGQGPEFLIYFQGTGAADDSGLPNDRFFAVRPEGSVSTLKIQRTERGDSAVYLCASSLTSGRYEQYFGPGTRLTVL.

This clone has just one count. This chain links TRBV28 with TRBJ2-7; tentatively, D is TRBD1 (5 bases). V shed 6 bases and J shed 0 bases, with 15 bases lying between them. This CDR3 comprises 15 residues. Germline values: CDR1 MDHEN, CDR2 SYDVKM. In DNA form, the CDR3 reads TGTGCCAGCAGCGCCGACAGACAGCTCTCCTACGAGCAGTACTTC. This encodes CASSADRQLSYEQYF.

The gene calls are TRBV27 and TRBJ2-1; 10 bases fit TRBD2. Germline V gives CDR1 MNHEY, CDR2 SMNVEV (reference sequence). Unmatched junction bases numbered 10, after V lost 7 bases and J lost 4 bases. This CDR3 is 16 amino acids long. CDR3 bases: TGTGCCAGCATCGGCGAGGCTAGCGGGGGATACAATGAGCAGTTCTTC. This translates into CASIGEASGGYNEQFF.

The gene calls are TRBV9 and TRBJ1-4, with 7 bases that match TRBD1. The germline CDR1 and CDR2 sequences are SGDLS and YYNGEE. Trimming removed 2 bases from V and 1 base from J; junction bases left unmatched: 5. The CDR3 consists of 16 residues. The DNA of the CDR3 is TGTGCCAGCAGCGTGAGACAGGGCCGAACTAATGAAAAACTGTTTTTT. Amino acid sequence: CASSVRQGRTNEKLFF.

The J gene is TRBJ2-7, the V gene TRBV6-5; D might be TRBD1 (5 bases). Trimming cost V 8 bases and J 7 bases, with 15 bases left between them. Germline V gene sequence: CDR1 MNHEY, CDR2 SVGAGI. This CDR3 comprises 12 residues. This chain's CDR3 is CASVAGIEEQYF. In nucleotides, the CDR3 is TGTGCCAGCGTTGCAGGGATCGAAGAGCAGTACTTC.

V and J are TRBV5-1 and TRBJ2-5; 11 bases align to TRBD2. Germline-derived CDR1 and CDR2 are SGHRS and YFSETQ. The CDR3 covers 19 residues. The trim removed 0 bases at V and 5 bases at J, leaving 15 bases unmatched. This CDR3 reads CASSLGLLAGDGGRETQYF. In nucleotides, the CDR3 is TGCGCCAGCAGCTTGGGTTTACTAGCGGGAGACGGGGGTCGGGAGACCCAGTACTTC.

The rearrangement joins TRBV11-2 to TRBJ1-1, with D unresolved. Trimming left V 6 bases short and J 6 bases short, with 11 bases between. The germline gives CDR1 SGHAT, CDR2 FQNNGV. The CDR3 runs 12 residues. The CDR3 reads CASSSRRPEAFF. Written as DNA, the CDR3 is TGTGCCAGCAGTTCAAGGAGGCCTGAAGCTTTCTTT.

The rearrangement uses TRBV2 and TRBJ2-1; the match to TRBD2 covers 11 bases. CDR3 size: 14 residues. V gave up 8 bases and J gave up 4 bases; unmatched junction bases: 4. Germline CDR1 reads SNHLY; CDR2 reads FYNNEI. The CDR3 sequence: CASEGLAEYNEQFF. In DNA form, the CDR3 reads TGTGCCAGCGAGGGACTAGCGGAATACAATGAGCAGTTCTTC. The full variable domain, its missing parts supplied by reference TRBV2 and TRBJ2-1, is EPEVTQTPSHQVTQMGQEVILRCVPISNHLYFYWYRQILGQKVEFLVSFYNNEISEKSEIFDDQFSVERPDGSNFTLKIRSTKLEDSAMYFCASEGLAEYNEQFFGPGTRLTVL.

This clone was observed a single time. The chain combines TRBV11-2 with TRBJ2-1; 7 nucleotides match TRBD1. Germline V CDR1 and CDR2: SGHAT, FQNNGV. This CDR3 has 19 amino acids. V gave up 2 bases and J gave up 4 bases; unmatched junction bases: 17. CDR3 nucleotides: TGTGCCAGCAGCTTAACAGGGGCTAGCCTCGACGGGGTATACAATGAGCAGTTCTTC. It is translated as CASSLTGASLDGVYNEQFF. The entire variable domain, with the rest obtained from reference TRBV11-2 and TRBJ2-1, is as follows: EAGVAQSPRYKIIEKRQSVAFWCNPISGHATLYWYQQILGQGPKLLIQFQNNGVVDDSQLPKDRFSAERLKGVDSTLKIQPAKLEDSAVYLCASSLTGASLDGVYNEQFFGPGTRLTVL.

The J gene is TRBJ2-7, the V gene TRBV4-2; D unclear. The CDR3 runs 14 residues. V was shortened by 0 bases and J by 4 bases, with 10 bases between the two germline ends. Germline V CDR1 and CDR2: LGHNA, YNFKEQ. The CDR3 bases are TGTGCCAGCAGCCAAGAATGGCATTCATACGAGCAGTACTTC. It encodes CASSQEWHSYEQYF.

J is TRBJ2-7 and V is TRBV27, with TRBD2 matching over 7 bases. The CDR3 length is 18 residues. Losses at the gene ends were 3 bases for V and 2 bases for J; bases not matched to a gene: 16. Germline CDR1 is MNHEY and CDR2 is SMNVEV (reference sequence). The CDR3 coding sequence is TGTGCCAGCAGTTTCATCCCGGGAGCCTTCCGGGGGGCCTACGAGCAGTACTTC. It translates to CASSFIPGAFRGAYEQYF.

The chain has TRBV24-1 and TRBJ2-1; 10 nucleotides line up with TRBD1. Germline lookup yields CDR1 KGHDR and CDR2 SFDVKD. The junction had 8 bases not matched to a gene; V was cut back by 4 bases and J by 9 bases. The CDR3 has 15 amino acids. The CDR3 DNA sequence: TGTGCCACCAGTGACGACAGGGGGCGGGATGGTGAGCAGTTCTTC. Translated: CATSDDRGRDGEQFF.

The V gene is TRBV9, the J gene TRBJ2-1; tentative D call: TRBD2 (5 bases). Between the trimmed V and J ends, which lost 4 bases and 3 bases, there was a span of 8 bases. Germline-derived CDR1 and CDR2 are SGDLS and YYNGEE. The CDR3 contains 13 residues. CDR3 nucleotide sequence: TGTGCCAGCAGCCTCACTAGCTACAATGAGCAGTTCTTC. Translating it yields CASSLTSYNEQFF.

The chain links TRBV29-1 to TRBJ2-1; 7 bases are shared with TRBD2. This CDR3 is 15 amino acids long. CDR1 is SQVTM, CDR2 ANQGSEA, per germline. V dropped 6 bases and J dropped 9; count of bases not matched to a gene: 17. The CDR3 DNA reads TGCAGCGTCTCCTTCTCGGGGCGGGAGAGGGGTGAGCAGTTCTTC. This encodes CSVSFSGRERGEQFF.

The V call is TRBV29-1, the J call TRBJ1-2; D possibly corresponds to TRBD1 (5 bases). In germline, CDR1 is SQVTM, CDR2 ANQGSEA. CDR3 size: 11 residues. V lost 4 bases to trimming and J lost 7 bases, with 10 bases between them. In DNA form, the CDR3 reads TGCAGCGTTGGTGGGGGGATTGGCTACACCTTC. Translating gives CSVGGGIGYTF.